One and the same sample provided the 30 T cell receptor beta chains below, sequenced in a study of shared clonotypes between healthy human individuals. Libraries were prepared by immunoSEQ multiplex PCR; TCRdb keeps only in-frame clonotypes and omits some of them. The repertoire includes around 2.5 million clones, under 95% of them detected once, and 0.36% sits in the top ten. Material: naive CD4+ T cells from PBMCs. Subset reported: CD45RA+ positively selected. The receptors here all came from a man aged 18 to 30 in good health. Some clones in this sample may be carry-over from other donors' samples.

The chain uses TRBV2 and TRBJ2-1; 11 bases align to TRBD2. The length of the CDR3 is 15 residues. Per germline, CDR1 SNHLY and CDR2 FYNNEI. Trimming removed 4 bases from V and 3 bases from J; junction bases left unmatched: 2. The CDR3 DNA is TGTGCCAGCAGTGCACTAGCGGGAGACTACAATGAGCAGTTCTTC. This translates into CASSALAGDYNEQFF.

V gene TRBV5-1 combines with J gene TRBJ1-1, with D perhaps TRBD1 (6 bases). The germline CDR1 and CDR2 sequences are SGHRS and YFSETQ. CDR3 length: 15 amino acids. V was pared by 1 base and J by 12 bases, with 22 bases between. The CDR3: CASSLTSPRGGRTFF. The CDR3 bases are TGCGCCAGCAGCTTGACTTCCCCTAGGGGGGGCCGGACTTTCTTT.

J is TRBJ2-7 and V is TRBV29-1, with 12 bases fitting TRBD2. The CDR3 has 15 residues. Germline loops: CDR1 SQVTM, CDR2 ANQGSEA. The V gene end was trimmed by 4 bases and the J gene end by 1 base; junction bases not matched to a gene: 5. The CDR3 coding sequence is TGCAGCGTTGTTTTGGGGACTAGCGGGTCCTACGAGCAGTACTTC. It codes for CSVVLGTSGSYEQYF.

The chain uses TRBV5-1 and TRBJ1-6; perhaps TRBD1 as D (5 bases). V was clipped by 0 bases and J by 7 bases, with 17 bases between them. Germline V CDR1 and CDR2: SGHRS, YFSETQ. The CDR3 is 17 amino acids. CDR3 loop: CASSLASGTDSNSPLHF. CDR3 sequence (DNA): TGCGCCAGCAGCTTGGCCTCCGGGACGGACTCAAATTCACCCCTCCACTTT. The complete variable domain, with remaining parts taken from reference TRBV5-1 and TRBJ1-6, reads KAGVTQTPRYLIKTRGQQVTLSCSPISGHRSVSWYQQTPGQGLQFLFEYFSETQRNKGNFPGRFSGRQFSNSRSEMNVSTLELGDSALYLCASSLASGTDSNSPLHFGNGTRLTVT.

The CDR3 sequence is CASSQVTGGNYEQYF. The CDR3 DNA follows: TGCGCCAGCAGCCAAGTGACAGGGGGAAACTACGAGCAGTACTTC. The rearrangement uses TRBV4-1 and TRBJ2-7; TRBD1 matches 9 bases. The CDR3 spans 15 residues. Trimming cost V 1 base and J 3 bases; bases outside gene matches: 4. CDR1 and CDR2 (germline): MGHRA, YSYEKL.

The V call is TRBV30, the J call TRBJ2-5, with 9 bases that match TRBD2. The CDR3 spans 19 residues. Germline V gives CDR1 GTSNPN, CDR2 SVGIG (reference sequence). V shed 0 bases, J shed 5 bases, and the junction held 19 bases outside the gene matches. In DNA form, the CDR3 reads TGTGCCTGGAGTGTAGGCCCGGTGATAGCGGGAGTTTTTTGGGAGACCCAGTACTTC. It is translated as CAWSVGPVIAGVFWETQYF.

The rearrangement joins TRBV15 to TRBJ2-1; 8 bases are shared with TRBD2. Losses at the gene ends were 5 bases for V and 9 bases for J; bases not matched to a gene: 15. This CDR3 is 16 amino acids long. In germline, CDR1 is LNHNV, CDR2 YYDKDF (reference sequence). CDR3 nucleotide sequence: TGTGCCACCAGCCCCGGCGGGACTAGGACATTCCTTGAGCAGTTCTTC. Its protein product is CATSPGGTRTFLEQFF.

The J gene is TRBJ2-7, the V gene TRBV5-1; D is ambiguous. Germline V gene sequence: CDR1 SGHRS, CDR2 YFSETQ. Trimming shortened V by 5 bases and J by 9 bases, and 15 bases separated the two germline ends. The CDR3 extends over 12 amino acids. The DNA for the CDR3 is TGCGCCAGCAGTCCTCCGCCAGGCGGGCAGTACTTC. This sequence encodes CASSPPPGGQYF.

V is TRBV10-3 and J is TRBJ2-7, with 8 bases that match TRBD2. The CDR3 has 17 residues. Per germline, CDR1 ENHRY and CDR2 SYGVKD. V lost 0 bases to trimming and J lost 9 bases; unmatched junction nucleotides: 16. CDR3 sequence reads: CAISESPGTRGRDGQYF. CDR3 sequence (DNA): TGTGCCATCAGTGAGTCCCCGGGGACTAGGGGGAGAGATGGGCAGTACTTC.

The rearrangement joins TRBV29-1 to TRBJ2-7; TRBD1 matches at 9 bases. Trimming cost V 7 bases and J 5 bases; bases outside gene matches: 12. The CDR3 is 14 residues long. CDR1 is SQVTM, CDR2 ANQGSEA, per germline. The CDR3 sequence is CSGGPGTGRDEQYF. DNA of the CDR3: TGCAGCGGGGGACCCGGGACAGGGAGAGACGAGCAGTACTTC.

In its sample, this clone was seen a few times. Within the sample, other DNA sequences also encode this same CDR3. The V gene is TRBV4-2, the J gene TRBJ1-2; no clear D. The CDR3 totals 13 residues. Germline V gene sequence: CDR1 LGHNA, CDR2 YNFKEQ. V lost 0 bases and J 4 bases, leaving 6 bases between the germline ends. In DNA, the CDR3 is TGTGCCAGCAGCCAAGATCGGGGCTATGGCTACACCTTC. This translates into CASSQDRGYGYTF.

This chain links TRBV30 with TRBJ2-4; D may match TRBD1 or TRBD2 (5 bases each). The V gene lost 0 bases and the J gene lost 8 bases, with 5 bases spanning the gap. CDR3 length: 11 residues. The V gene's germline CDR1 is GTSNPN and CDR2 SVGIG (reference sequence). This CDR3 is CAWSVGDIQYF. As DNA, the CDR3 is TGTGCCTGGAGTGTGGGGGACATTCAGTACTTC.

The sample holds a few counts of this clone. This sample also contains other DNA sequences that code for the same CDR3. The rearrangement links TRBV7-9 to TRBJ2-5; no definite D call. The germline gives CDR1 SEHNR, CDR2 FQNEAQ (reference sequence). This CDR3 contains 11 residues. The V end was cut by 2 bases, the J end by 2 bases, with 0 bases between. The DNA for the CDR3 is TGTGCCAGCAGCTTACAAGAGACCCAGTACTTC. Its translation: CASSLQETQYF.

The rearrangement links TRBV18 to TRBJ2-1; possible D gene TRBD2, 6 bases. This CDR3 is 11 amino acids long. CDR1 KGHSH and CDR2 LQKENI come from the germline V gene. With 8 bases removed from V and 8 bases from J, the gap between germline ends came to 10 bases. Written as DNA, the CDR3 is TGTGCCAGCCGGAGGGGCGATGAGCAGTTCTTC. Translated, it gives CASRRGDEQFF. The entire variable domain, with the rest obtained from reference TRBV18 and TRBJ2-1, is as follows: NAGVMQNPRHLVRRRGQEARLRCSPMKGHSHVYWYRQLPEEGLKFMVYLQKENIIDESGMPKERFSAEFPKEGPSILRIQQVVRGDSAAYFCASRRGDEQFFGPGTRLTVL.

The genes are TRBV18 and TRBJ2-7, with D hard to call. The V gene's germline CDR1 is KGHSH and CDR2 LQKENI. The V end lost 3 bases, the J end lost 3 bases, and 9 bases lay between the germline ends. This CDR3 has 13 amino acids. The CDR3 DNA follows: TGTGCCAGCTCACCGGCCAGACTCTACGAGCAGTACTTC. The encoded protein is CASSPARLYEQYF. Drawing the rest from reference TRBV18 and TRBJ2-7, the complete variable domain is NAGVMQNPRHLVRRRGQEARLRCSPMKGHSHVYWYRQLPEEGLKFMVYLQKENIIDESGMPKERFSAEFPKEGPSILRIQQVVRGDSAAYFCASSPARLYEQYFGPGTRLTVT.

This clone was seen a single time. This same CDR3 is encoded by further DNA sequences in the sample. This chain joins TRBV15 and TRBJ2-5; D uncertain. Trimming removed 0 bases at V and 5 bases at J, with 1 base between. The CDR3 is 11 amino acids. Germline CDR1 LNHNV, CDR2 YYDKDF (reference sequence). CDR3 coding DNA: TGTGCCACCAGCAGAGAGGAGACCCAGTACTTC. Protein product: CATSREETQYF.

This clone has a single count. This sequence joins TRBV21-1 and TRBJ2-3; whether TRBD2, the table's D call, matches the DNA was not checked. TRBV21-1 counts as a pseudogene. The CDR3 extends over 14 amino acids. The chain's CDR3 is CASSASGVLDTQYF. CDR3 in DNA: TGTGCCAGCAGCGCTAGCGGGGTGTTAGATACGCAGTATTTT.

This chain joins TRBV28 and TRBJ2-7, with D perhaps matching TRBD2 (6 bases). The CDR3 runs to 15 residues. Germline assignment: CDR1 MDHEN and CDR2 SYDVKM. V shed 7 bases and J shed 0 bases, with 16 bases lying between them. DNA of the CDR3: TGTGCCAGCACCATCAGCGGGCGACGCTCCTACGAGCAGTACTTC. Translating it yields CASTISGRRSYEQYF.

This clone was seen once. The gene calls are TRBV5-1 and TRBJ2-5; 12 positions agree with TRBD2. The CDR3 is 14 residues long. Germline CDR1 is SGHRS and CDR2 is YFSETQ. The V gene end was trimmed by 0 bases and the J gene end by 13 bases; junction bases not matched to a gene: 7. CDR3 in amino acids: CASSLGLAGVEGYF. The CDR3 DNA follows: TGCGCCAGCAGCTTGGGACTAGCGGGAGTGGAGGGGTACTTC. The full variable domain, its missing parts supplied by reference TRBV5-1 and TRBJ2-5, is KAGVTQTPRYLIKTRGQQVTLSCSPISGHRSVSWYQQTPGQGLQFLFEYFSETQRNKGNFPGRFSGRQFSNSRSEMNVSTLELGDSALYLCASSLGLAGVEGYFGPGTRLLVL.

This sequence joins TRBV28 and TRBJ2-1, with TRBD1 matching 8 bases. Germline CDR1 is MDHEN and CDR2 is SYDVKM. The length of the CDR3 is 14 residues. Germline trimming cut 2 bases from V and 8 bases from J; bases unmatched to any gene: 5. CDR3 amino acids: CASSLGQGADEQFF. DNA for the CDR3: TGTGCCAGCAGTTTAGGGCAGGGGGCAGATGAGCAGTTCTTC.

The chain has TRBV5-1 and TRBJ2-1; 9 bases are shared with TRBD1. The CDR3 sequence is 16 residues long. Germline loops: CDR1 SGHRS, CDR2 YFSETQ. V lost 0 bases and J lost 3; bases outside the gene matches: 4. CDR3 protein: CASSLGGTGYYNEQFF. As DNA, the CDR3 is TGCGCCAGCAGCTTGGGTGGGACAGGGTACTACAATGAGCAGTTCTTC.

This chain connects TRBV13 to TRBJ2-1; D possibly corresponds to TRBD2 (6 bases). Per the germline V gene, CDR1 is PRHDT and CDR2 is FYEKMQ (reference sequence). The CDR3 consists of 15 residues. Trimming removed 3 bases at V and 5 bases at J, with 14 bases between. The CDR3: CASSFRDWGNNEQFF. Here the CDR3 DNA reads TGTGCCAGCAGCTTTCGGGACTGGGGGAACAATGAGCAGTTCTTC.

This clone occurred a few times. The chain recombines TRBV25-1 with TRBJ1-2; D is unclear. V lost 3 bases and J lost 0, with 5 bases in between. The CDR3 runs to 13 residues. Germline V gene data show CDR1 as MGHDK and CDR2 as SYGVNS. This chain's CDR3 is CASSEGANYGYTF. CDR3 in DNA: TGTGCCAGCAGTGAGGGAGCTAACTATGGCTACACCTTC.

The chain carries TRBV7-6 and TRBJ2-1; 7 bases align to TRBD1. Germline V lookup: CDR1 SGHVS, CDR2 FNYEAQ. V gave up 0 bases and J gave up 4 bases; unmatched junction bases: 0. The CDR3 covers 14 residues. The CDR3 DNA reads TGTGCCAGCAGCTTAGCGGGACAGTACAATGAGCAGTTCTTC. Protein: CASSLAGQYNEQFF.

This chain connects TRBV25-1 to TRBJ2-2, with D perhaps matching TRBD1 (5 bases). V was shortened by 6 bases and J by 4 bases, with 9 bases between the two germline ends. The CDR3 has 13 amino acids. CDR1 is MGHDK and CDR2 is SYGVNS in the germline V gene. CDR3 coding DNA: TGTGCCAGCAGAGACAGAACCACCGGGGAGCTGTTTTTT. It is translated as CASRDRTTGELFF.

V usage is TRBV28 and J usage is TRBJ1-5; TRBD1 might be the D (5 bases). V lost 0 bases, J lost 0 bases, and 9 bases lay in between. CDR1 and CDR2 (germline): MDHEN, SYDVKM. There are 16 residues in the CDR3. CDR3 sequence: CASSLWGPDSNQPQHF. CDR3 DNA sequence: TGTGCCAGCAGTTTATGGGGGCCCGATAGCAATCAGCCCCAGCATTTT.

V gene TRBV27 combines with J gene TRBJ2-1, with TRBD1 identical over 8 bases. The CDR3 covers 14 residues. CDR1 is MNHEY, CDR2 SMNVEV, per germline (reference sequence). V lost 6 bases, J lost 7 bases, and 8 bases stayed unmatched. Here the CDR3 reads CASRTYRGVNEQFF. The CDR3 coding sequence is TGTGCCAGCAGGACCTACAGGGGGGTGAATGAGCAGTTCTTC.

The chain joins TRBV7-8 to TRBJ2-6; D perhaps matches TRBD1 (5 bases). This CDR3 contains 20 residues. The germline CDR1 and CDR2 sequences are SGHVS and FQNEAQ. V gave up 5 bases and J gave up 0 bases, with 23 bases separating them. The CDR3 sequence is CASSPSALRAPRSGANVLTF. CDR3 sequence (DNA): TGTGCCAGCAGCCCATCGGCTCTCAGGGCCCCCCGCTCTGGGGCCAACGTCCTGACTTTC.

The chain combines TRBV9 with TRBJ2-7; 7 bases are shared with TRBD1. Germline loops: CDR1 SGDLS, CDR2 YYNGEE. The CDR3 consists of 16 residues. Trimming took 0 bases from V and 0 from J; bases not matched to a gene: 6. In DNA, the CDR3 is TGTGCCAGCAGCGTAGGGACAGGAACCTACTCCTACGAGCAGTACTTC. Translated: CASSVGTGTYSYEQYF.

This chain uses TRBV19 with TRBJ1-5; 10 nucleotides line up with TRBD1. Germline loops: CDR1 LNHDA, CDR2 SQIVND (reference sequence). With 5 bases clipped from V and 7 bases from J, the junction kept 2 bases outside the gene matches. There are 13 residues in the CDR3. CDR3: CASSGTGAQPQHF. In DNA form, the CDR3 reads TGTGCCAGTAGTGGGACAGGGGCACAGCCCCAGCATTTT.